This T cell receptor (beta chain) was found in a study of OX40 agonist ivuxolimab in advanced cancers. About the study: Dose-escalation cases comprised hepatocellular carcinoma, melanoma, renal cell or head and neck cancer. Findings and limits, study-wide: Clonal expansion in partial responders at 0.1-3.0 mg/kg ranked among the lowest. CD8+ T cells showed, on average, more clonal expansion than CD4+ cells.

Using immunoSEQ multiplex PCR, the repertoire was profiled, and TCRdb retains in-frame clones only, with some absent. The sample records 90,000 to 100,000 clones, about four fifths being singletons. The study sampled blood at baseline, cycle 4 day 1, and cycle 7 day 1. As for this clone: Its target is not known.

The CDR3 has 19 residues. Germline CDR1 and CDR2: SGHVS and FQNEAQ. The material sequenced was CD4+ or CD8+ T cells sorted from blood, taken in a trial of the OX40 agonist ivuxolimab. The V and J genes are TRBV7-8 and TRBJ2-5, with 14 bases lining up with TRBD2. Near its end, the DNA agrees better with TRBJ2-7, so the J call may be wrong. The receptor's source is an adult with an advanced solid tumor such as melanoma, head and neck, liver or kidney cancer. CDR3 region: CASSLYGLAGGPRSYEQYF. The CDR3 region has the DNA TGTGCCAGCAGCTTATACGGACTAGCGGGGGGACCGCGCTCCTACGAGCAGTACTTC.